These T cell receptor beta chains were read from a single sample in a study of CD8 T cells in ankylosing spondylitis. Each CDR3 protein is one row after TCRdb ran MiXCR on the 5' RACE reads. The sample lists some 700,000 distinct CDR3 sequences; around a fifth were seen once. Source material: blood, either unsorted or a sorted T cell fraction (not recorded which). All receptors derive from a male donor with ankylosing spondylitis. Each CDR3 is given with its conserved first and last residue. Each record gives: clone size, V gene, D gene, J gene, CDR3 DNA, CDR3 protein. The D gene is left open where the match is weak. Clone size, where shown, is once, few, many, or a class for clones that have expanded.

once	TRBV7-8	-	TRBJ1-3	TGTGCCAGCAGCCCCCAGGGGCTCTCTGGAAACACCATATATTTT	CASSPQGLSGNTIYF
-	TRBV27	-	TRBJ2-6	TGTGCCAGCCGACTAAATGGTGGGGCCAACGTCCTGACTTTC	CASRLNGGANVLTF
few	TRBV29-1	-	TRBJ1-2	TGCAGCGTTGCGGGGCTCGAGAGTGGCTACACCTTC	CSVAGLESGYTF
once	TRBV20-1	-	TRBJ1-4	TGCAGTGCTATGACAGAAACTAATGAAAAACTGTTTTTT	CSAMTETNEKLFF
few	TRBV20-1	-	TRBJ2-7	TGCAGTGCTAGAGAACAGGGTTGGAGCTACGAGCAGTACTTC	CSAREQGWSYEQYF
few	TRBV4-1	-	TRBJ2-3	TGCGCCAGCAGCCCATCGACTAGTCCCGAGGGGGATACGCAGTATTTT	CASSPSTSPEGDTQYF
-	TRBV28	TRBD2	TRBJ2-1	TGTGCCAGCAAGTGGGCGGGAGTGTACAATGAGCAGTTCTTC	CASKWAGVYNEQFF
-	TRBV6-2/TRBV6-3	-	TRBJ1-5	TGTGCCAGCAGCGTCGGGCACCCCAATCAGCCCCAGCATTTT	CASSVGHPNQPQHF
-	TRBV7-8	TRBD1	TRBJ2-1	TGTGCCAGCAGCTTAGCAGGGACAGGGGCCTACTACAATGAGCAGTTCTTC	CASSLAGTGAYYNEQFF
few	TRBV5-1	TRBD2	TRBJ2-2	TGCGCCAGCAGCCAGGGGACTAGCGAAACCGGGGAGCTGTTTTTT	CASSQGTSETGELFF
-	TRBV6-5	-	TRBJ1-2	TGTGCCAGCAGCTACACAGGAGGTTATGGCTACACCTTC	CASSYTGGYGYTF
-	TRBV20-1	-	TRBJ2-1	TGCAGTGCTAGGAGGACTATGCCCTACAATGAGCAGTTCTTC	CSARRTMPYNEQFF
few	TRBV29-1	-	TRBJ2-7	TGCAGCGTGGCTAAGACTAGTTCAAGGGGCTCCTACGAGCAGTACTTC	CSVAKTSSRGSYEQYF
few	TRBV5-1	-	TRBJ2-7	TGCGCCAGCAGCTTCCGGACCGCAACCTACGAGCAGTACTTC	CASSFRTATYEQYF
-	TRBV4-2	TRBD2	TRBJ2-1	TGTGCCAGCAGCCAAGTGGCTAGCGGGAGACGTAATGAGCAGTTCTTC	CASSQVASGRRNEQFF
-	TRBV10-3	-	TRBJ1-5	TGTGCCATCAGCTCCGGTCAGGGAAGCGATCAGCCCCAGCATTTT	CAISSGQGSDQPQHF
many	TRBV27	TRBD1	TRBJ2-7	TGTGCCAGCAGTTTAGGGACAGGGCTACCCTACGAGCAGTACTTC	CASSLGTGLPYEQYF
few	TRBV20-1	-	TRBJ1-1	TGCAGTGCTAGAGGAAAAGGGATGAACACTGAAGCTTTCTTT	CSARGKGMNTEAFF
few	TRBV20-1	-	TRBJ1-2	TGCAGTGCTACTGGGGAAGTTGGGAACTATGGCTACACCTTC	CSATGEVGNYGYTF
-	TRBV25-1	-	TRBJ1-5	TGTGCCAGCAGTCCCGGGGTGGGGGACCGGGATCAGCCCCAGCATTTT	CASSPGVGDRDQPQHF
few	TRBV28	-	TRBJ2-7	TGTGCCAGCTTCCGGGACGGAGGCTACGAGCAGTACTTC	CASFRDGGYEQYF
few	TRBV15	-	TRBJ2-7	TGTGCCACCAGCAGGACATTCGGCTCCTACGAGCAGTACTTC	CATSRTFGSYEQYF
-	TRBV12-3/TRBV12-4	-	TRBJ1-1	TGTGCCATCCGGTTTGGGTCCACTGAAGCTTTCTTT	CAIRFGSTEAFF
-	TRBV10-1	TRBD1	TRBJ1-1	TGCGCCAGCAGTGAGTCGACAGGGGAGAACACTGAAGCTTTCTTT	CASSESTGENTEAFF
-	TRBV6-1	-	TRBJ1-4	TGTGCCAGCAGGGAGGGGGGAGCTAATGAAAAACTGTTTTTT	CASREGGANEKLFF